Shown below are 26 T cell receptor beta chains from a single sample sequenced in a study of T-cell memory formation after mild COVID-19. TCRdb fed the 5' RACE reads into MiXCR, producing one record per CDR3 protein. The table shows around 310,000 distinct CDR3 sequences, with approximately 14% occurring only once. The specimen was PBMCs or a T cell subset sorted from them (not recorded which). The receptors originated from a young man who had mild COVID-19 (a few samples of this study predate the infection). Cell type and time point are not known.

The chain has TRBV29-1 and TRBJ1-2; D gene uncertain. The length of the CDR3 is 13 residues. Germline V gives CDR1 SQVTM, CDR2 ANQGSEA. V lost 4 bases, J lost 8 bases, and 17 bases lay in between. Here the CDR3 DNA reads TGCAGCGTTGTAGACCTGAAGGGTAGGGGCTACACCTTC. Translated: CSVVDLKGRGYTF.

This clonotype was observed a single time. J is TRBJ2-2 and V is TRBV7-7; D unresolved. Germline V CDR1 and CDR2: SSHAT, FNYEAQ (reference sequence). Trimming left V 4 bases short and J 4 bases short, with 7 bases between. This CDR3 spans 13 amino acids. CDR3 nucleotides: TGTGCCAGCAGCTCCCTAGTCACCGGGGAGCTGTTTTTT. Translation gives CASSSLVTGELFF.

This clonotype was counted a few times. The V and J genes are TRBV9 and TRBJ1-1; tentatively, D is TRBD1 (5 bases). The germline V gene encodes CDR1 SGDLS and CDR2 YYNGEE. V shed 5 bases and J shed 7 bases, with 9 bases lying between them. There are 11 residues in the CDR3. The CDR3, as DNA: TGTGCCAGCAGGGGGCTGGATGAAGCTTTCTTT. Its protein is CASRGLDEAFF.

This chain uses TRBV7-2 with TRBJ1-5, with a weak D call TRBD1 (5 bases). This CDR3 contains 14 residues. Germline CDR1 reads SGHTA; CDR2 reads FQGNSA. Trimming pared 3 bases from V and 6 bases from J, leaving 12 bases between. CDR3 DNA: TGTGCCAGCAGCTTCGGCAGGGTTCGTCAGCCCCAGCATTTT. This gives the protein CASSFGRVRQPQHF.

This clonotype was observed a few times. This chain links TRBV2 with TRBJ2-7; the D gene could be TRBD1 or TRBD2 (5 bases each). In germline, CDR1 is SNHLY, CDR2 FYNNEI. The CDR3 consists of 14 residues. The V and J ends lost 3 bases and 2 bases respectively, with 11 bases between them. CDR3 DNA sequence: TGTGCCAGCAGTGATCCCAGGGACCCCTACGAGCAGTACTTC. Translated: CASSDPRDPYEQYF.

This clonotype was picked up a small number of times. The V gene is TRBV9, the J gene TRBJ2-7; D possibly corresponds to TRBD2 (5 bases). Germline values: CDR1 SGDLS, CDR2 YYNGEE. This CDR3 is 16 amino acids long. The germline V and J ends were trimmed by 0 bases and 4 bases, with 17 bases remaining between them. As DNA, the CDR3 is TGTGCCAGCAGCGTAGCGCCCTCGGACTTCGCATACGAGCAGTACTTC. Its translation: CASSVAPSDFAYEQYF.

This clonotype was seen only a few times. This rearrangement joins TRBV4-2 to TRBJ1-2, with D unclear. This CDR3 is 17 amino acids long. Germline V gene sequence: CDR1 LGHNA, CDR2 YNFKEQ. The V gene lost 0 bases and the J gene lost 4 bases, with 18 bases spanning the gap. The CDR3: CASSQEKQAAFSYGYTF. DNA for the CDR3: TGTGCCAGCAGCCAAGAGAAGCAGGCGGCGTTTAGCTATGGCTACACCTTC.

This clonotype was counted between two and nine times. The CDR3 DNA is TGTGCCAGCAGCGCGCCACTAGCGGCTAGCACAGATACGCAGTATTTT. Translating gives CASSAPLAASTDTQYF. The chain has TRBV7-9 and TRBJ2-3; TRBD2 aligns across 8 bases. CDR1 is SEHNR, CDR2 FQNEAQ, per germline (reference sequence). J gave up 0 bases and V 5 bases, and 7 bases lay outside the gene matches. CDR3 length: 16 amino acids.

The sample holds many counts of this clonotype. The chain has TRBV12-3 or TRBV12-4 and TRBJ2-3; D remains ambiguous. Trimming removed 0 bases at V and 5 bases at J, with 0 bases between. The CDR3 runs 11 residues. The CDR3 DNA sequence: TGTGCCAGCAGTTTAGCAGATACGCAGTATTTT. This translates into CASSLADTQYF.

The genes are TRBV18 and TRBJ1-1; D is undetermined. Germline V gene lookup returns CDR1 KGHSH and CDR2 LQKENI. The CDR3 extends over 15 amino acids. V was trimmed by 3 bases and J by 1 base, leaving 12 bases between them. CDR3 amino acids: CASSPSTTSNTEAFF. The CDR3 coding sequence is TGTGCCAGCTCACCCTCGACAACCTCGAACACTGAAGCTTTCTTT.

This chain links TRBV7-2 with TRBJ2-1; TRBD2 agrees at 8 bases. The CDR3 consists of 15 residues. Germline lookup yields CDR1 SGHTA and CDR2 FQGNSA. The V gene end was trimmed by 5 bases and the J gene end by 7 bases; junction bases not matched to a gene: 10. CDR3 protein: CASSPVGGGTNEQFF. The DNA of the CDR3 is TGTGCCAGCAGCCCTGTCGGCGGGGGGACTAATGAGCAGTTCTTC.

The sample holds a few counts of this clonotype. The chain employs TRBV5-1 and TRBJ2-5; 7 positions agree with TRBD1. Germline-derived CDR1 and CDR2 are SGHRS and YFSETQ. The J segment lost 4 bases and the V segment lost 7 bases, leaving 10 bases of the junction unmatched. The CDR3 totals 14 residues. CDR3 coding DNA: TGCGCCAGCTATACAGGGGTAGGAGTAGAGACCCAGTACTTC. Translated: CASYTGVGVETQYF.

The chain recombines TRBV6-2 or TRBV6-3 with TRBJ2-3; possibly TRBD1 for D (5 bases). Trimming left V 0 bases short and J 3 bases short, with 7 bases between. Looked up from germline, CDR1 is MNHEY and CDR2 is SVGEGT. The CDR3 is made up of 14 amino acids. The CDR3 loop reads CASSYSGRTDTQYF. In DNA form, the CDR3 reads TGTGCCAGCAGTTACTCGGGGCGAACAGATACGCAGTATTTT.

This clonotype has more than one count but fewer than ten. V gene TRBV20-1 combines with J gene TRBJ2-7, with a weak D call TRBD2 (5 bases). The length of the CDR3 is 15 residues. Germline assignment: CDR1 DFQATT and CDR2 SNEGSKA (reference sequence). Trimming removed 3 bases from V and 7 bases from J, with 22 bases in between. DNA for the CDR3: TGCAGTGCTAGCCCCCCTCTAGCTTCCTCGCGAGAGCAGTACTTC. Protein product: CSASPPLASSREQYF.

The gene calls are TRBV4-3 and TRBJ2-1, with 10 bases that match TRBD2. The CDR3 is made up of 16 amino acids. The trim removed 5 bases at V and 7 bases at J, leaving 11 bases unmatched. Germline V gene sequence: CDR1 LGHNA, CDR2 YSLEER. The CDR3 spells CASSTRPGTSVNEQFF. In DNA form, the CDR3 reads TGCGCCAGCAGCACCCGGCCCGGGACTAGCGTAAATGAGCAGTTCTTC.

The chain couples TRBV6-1 to TRBJ2-3; 7 bases line up with TRBD2. Unmatched junction bases numbered 11, after V lost 8 bases and J lost 9 bases. CDR1 is MNHNS and CDR2 is SASEGT in the germline V gene. The CDR3 runs 13 residues. The CDR3 region has the DNA TGTGCCAGCGCGGGGGTGAGTTGGGGCACGCAGTATTTT. Amino acids: CASAGVSWGTQYF.

This clonotype was counted between two and nine times. The chain carries TRBV9 and TRBJ2-5; unclear D gene. This CDR3 comprises 15 residues. V lost 0 bases and J 4 bases, leaving 13 bases between the germline ends. CDR1 is SGDLS, CDR2 YYNGEE, per germline. CDR3 region: CASSVAQDPTETQYF. The CDR3 region has the DNA TGTGCCAGCAGCGTAGCCCAGGACCCCACAGAGACCCAGTACTTC.

This clonotype was found a few times. The chain couples TRBV5-1 to TRBJ2-3; unclear D gene. V gave up 0 bases and J gave up 4 bases, with 6 bases separating them. Looked up from germline, CDR1 is SGHRS and CDR2 is YFSETQ. The CDR3 is made up of 13 amino acids. CDR3 residues: CASSLGQSDTQYF. The CDR3 DNA sequence: TGCGCCAGCAGCTTGGGCCAGTCAGATACGCAGTATTTT.

The chain employs TRBV24-1 and TRBJ1-1; a possible D gene is TRBD1 (5 bases). Trimming left V 6 bases short and J 10 bases short, with 14 bases between. The CDR3 is 12 residues long. Germline CDR1 is KGHDR and CDR2 is SFDVKD. CDR3 protein: CATSLGDGRAFF. The CDR3, as DNA: TGTGCCACCAGTTTGGGGGATGGCAGAGCTTTCTTT.

This clonotype has a count of ten or more. This chain uses TRBV7-2 with TRBJ2-3; D possibly corresponds to TRBD1 (5 bases). The CDR3 extends over 12 amino acids. The V gene's germline CDR1 is SGHTA and CDR2 FQGNSA. V was trimmed by 4 bases and J by 5 bases, leaving 7 bases between them. CDR3 sequence reads: CASSWGGDTQYF. The CDR3 bases are TGTGCCAGCAGCTGGGGCGGAGATACGCAGTATTTT.

The chain links TRBV2 to TRBJ1-6, with D possibly TRBD1 on 6 matching bases. Trimming took 5 bases from V and 7 from J, leaving 12 bases between them. This CDR3 has 14 residues. Germline V CDR1 and CDR2: SNHLY, FYNNEI. The CDR3 DNA sequence: TGTGCCAGCAGTTTTTGGACAGAAAATTCACCCCTCCACTTT. It is translated as CASSFWTENSPLHF.

The V call is TRBV6-5, the J call TRBJ1-2, with D possibly TRBD1 on 6 matching bases. Trimming removed 1 base at V and 4 bases at J, with 10 bases between. In germline, CDR1 is MNHEY, CDR2 SVGAGI. The CDR3 runs 14 residues. CDR3 residues: CASSYLGASYGYTF. The CDR3 DNA reads as TGTGCCAGCAGTTACTTGGGGGCTAGCTATGGCTACACCTTC.

J is TRBJ1-2 and V is TRBV7-2, with 7 bases aligning to TRBD1. Germline assignment: CDR1 SGHTA and CDR2 FQGNSA. V shed 5 bases, J shed 2 bases, and the junction held 8 bases outside the gene matches. This CDR3 is built from 15 residues. The CDR3 sequence: CASSPTGTVNYGYTF. The CDR3 DNA is TGTGCCAGCAGCCCGACCGGGACAGTCAACTATGGCTACACCTTC.

V gene TRBV23-1 combines with J gene TRBJ1-5; possibly TRBD1 for D (5 bases). TRBV23-1 falls under the ORF class, with uncertain function. This CDR3 is 14 amino acids long. Trimming took 6 bases from V and 7 from J, leaving 16 bases between them. The CDR3 region is CASSQAGKGQPQHF. CDR3 nucleotides: TGCGCCAGCAGCCAGGCGGGGAAGGGGCAGCCCCAGCATTTT.

The V call is TRBV2, the J call TRBJ1-3; D uncertain. Germline lookup yields CDR1 SNHLY and CDR2 FYNNEI. The CDR3 contains 12 residues. Trimming took 6 bases from V and 4 from J, leaving 7 bases between them. CDR3 DNA sequence: TGTGCCAGCAGCTGGTCCGGAAACACCATATATTTT. This codes for CASSWSGNTIYF.

This clonotype has more than one count but fewer than ten. The rearrangement links TRBV5-4 to TRBJ1-4; tentative D call: TRBD1 (5 bases). Trimming left V 4 bases short and J 7 bases short, with 14 bases between. Germline CDR1 is SGHNT and CDR2 is YYREEE (reference sequence). There are 14 residues in the CDR3. The CDR3 coding sequence is TGTGCCAGCAGCCTTCAGGGCGTGAGTGAAAAACTGTTTTTT. Its protein is CASSLQGVSEKLFF.